Shown below are 29 T cell receptor beta chains from a single sample sequenced in a study of T cell repertoires in cytomegalovirus infection. One entry per CDR3 protein results from TCRdb running MiXCR on the reads. The sample lists fewer than 850,000 distinct CDR3 sequences; 25% to 30% were seen once. Antigens for these TCRs are unknown. The input for sequencing was cultured CD8+ T cells from PBMCs, taken from culture after CMV antigen stimulation. All receptors come from a human donor in good health (CMV status not recorded). Some clones in this sample may be carry-over from other donors' samples.

The gene calls are TRBV4-2 and TRBJ2-1, with D possibly TRBD1 on 6 matching bases. Deletions cut 1 base from V and 7 bases from J, with 11 bases between. Germline CDR1 reads LGHNA; CDR2 reads YNFKEQ. This CDR3 spans 14 amino acids. In DNA form, the CDR3 reads TGTGCCAGCAGCCAAGGGGGGCCGGGAAATGAGCAGTTCTTC. As protein: CASSQGGPGNEQFF.

The chain recombines TRBV4-3 with TRBJ2-2, with D possibly matching TRBD2 (6 bases). With 0 bases removed from V and 5 bases from J, the gap between germline ends came to 13 bases. Germline assignment: CDR1 LGHNA and CDR2 YSLEER. The CDR3 runs 16 residues. The CDR3 reads CASSQDFPGGTGELFF. The CDR3 DNA is TGCGCCAGCAGCCAAGATTTCCCAGGAGGGACCGGGGAGCTGTTTTTT.

Worth noting for this clonotype: Just one base apart from a much larger clone, this may be a read error. This rearrangement joins TRBV5-6 to TRBJ1-2; D remains unclear. The V and J ends lost 3 bases and 5 bases respectively, with 20 bases between them. The length of the CDR3 is 16 residues. In germline, CDR1 is SGHDT, CDR2 YYEEEE. CDR3 DNA sequence: TGTGCCAGCAGCTCGACGGGAGAGCTAAACGTTTATGGCTACACCTTC. Its translation is CASSSTGELNVYGYTF.

The sample holds a few counts of this clonotype. The genes are TRBV11-3 and TRBJ2-1; 9 nucleotides line up with TRBD1. Trimming took 5 bases from V and 7 from J; bases not matched to a gene: 6. The CDR3 contains 14 residues. Germline V gives CDR1 SGHNT, CDR2 YENEEA. As DNA, the CDR3 is TGTGCCAGCAGCGTACCGGGACAGGGTAATGAGCAGTTCTTC. This translates into CASSVPGQGNEQFF.

This clonotype was recorded a few times. This chain links TRBV7-8 with TRBJ2-3; D possibly corresponds to TRBD1 (6 bases). This CDR3 spans 15 amino acids. Germline values: CDR1 SGHVS, CDR2 FQNEAQ. The V and J ends lost 1 base and 5 bases respectively, with 13 bases between them. CDR3 in amino acids: CASSLVGGTVDTQYF. CDR3 nucleotides: TGTGCCAGCAGCTTAGTAGGGGGAACGGTAGATACGCAGTATTTT. The full variable domain, its missing parts supplied by reference TRBV7-8 and TRBJ2-3, is GAGVSQSPRYKVAKRGQDVALRCDPISGHVSLFWYQQALGQGPEFLTYFQNEAQLDKSGLPSDRFFAERPEGSVSTLKIQRTQQEDSAVYLCASSLVGGTVDTQYFGPGTRLTVL.

Only a few counts were recorded for this clonotype. The V and J genes are TRBV20-1 and TRBJ2-7; 7 bases line up with TRBD1. This CDR3 region has 13 residues. CDR1 and CDR2 from the germline V gene are DFQATT and SNEGSKA (reference sequence). The CDR3 coding sequence is TGCAGCGCCCGACGACAGGGTCACTACGAGCAGTACGTC. It yields the protein CSARRQGHYEQYV.

This clonotype was counted many times. This chain links TRBV7-2 with TRBJ2-3; perhaps D is TRBD1 or TRBD2 (5 bases each). This CDR3 has 17 amino acids. V lost 1 base and J 3 bases, leaving 17 bases between the germline ends. Germline CDR1 is SGHTA and CDR2 is FQGNSA. The CDR3 coding sequence is TGTGCCAGCAGCTTAGAGAGGGCAGGCAGGGTAACAGATACGCAGTATTTT. Encoded protein: CASSLERAGRVTDTQYF.

V and J are TRBV7-3 and TRBJ2-1; 7 nucleotides agree with TRBD1. The trim removed 5 bases at V and 0 bases at J, leaving 4 bases unmatched. Germline CDR1 SGHTA, CDR2 FQGTGA. The CDR3 covers 15 residues. CDR3: CASSTDRSSYNEQFF. In DNA form, the CDR3 reads TGTGCCAGCAGCACGGACAGGAGCTCCTACAATGAGCAGTTCTTC.

The V gene is TRBV7-9, the J gene TRBJ2-5; D not certain. This CDR3 region has 14 residues. V lost 2 bases, J lost 2 bases, and 9 bases lay in between. Germline values: CDR1 SEHNR, CDR2 FQNEAQ (reference sequence). The chain's CDR3 is CASSLKDEQETQYF. CDR3 nucleotide sequence: TGTGCCAGCAGCTTAAAAGACGAACAAGAGACCCAGTACTTC.

This clonotype came up a few times. The V and J genes are TRBV6-2 or TRBV6-3 and TRBJ2-6, with unresolved D. Germline-derived CDR1 and CDR2 are MNHEY and SVGEGT. V was cut by 2 bases and J by 1 base, with 9 bases left in between. CDR3 length: 16 residues. CDR3 sequence: CASSYTLRSGANVLTF. CDR3 sequence (DNA): TGTGCCAGCAGTTACACTTTGCGATCTGGGGCCAACGTCCTGACTTTC.

The chain carries TRBV27 and TRBJ2-7; 11 bases align to TRBD1. V trimming: 3 bases; J trimming: 3 bases; junction bases outside the gene matches: 4. The CDR3 consists of 15 residues. Germline CDR1 MNHEY, CDR2 SMNVEV (reference sequence). The chain's CDR3 is CASSLAGTGGYEQYF. The CDR3 nucleotides read TGTGCCAGCAGTTTGGCCGGGACAGGGGGCTACGAGCAGTACTTC.

This chain joins TRBV9 and TRBJ1-5; 7 bases agree with TRBD1. The germline gives CDR1 SGDLS, CDR2 YYNGEE. The CDR3 has 14 residues. The V gene end was trimmed by 2 bases and the J gene end by 5 bases; junction bases not matched to a gene: 4. The CDR3, as DNA: TGTGCCAGCAGCGTCGAGGGGGCGTATCAGCCCCAGCATTTT. It yields the protein CASSVEGAYQPQHF. Drawing the rest from reference TRBV9 and TRBJ1-5, the complete variable domain is DSGVTQTPKHLITATGQRVTLRCSPRSGDLSVYWYQQSLDQGLQFLIQYYNGEERAKGNILERFSAQQFPDLHSELNLSSLELGDSALYFCASSVEGAYQPQHFGDGTRLSIL.

This clonotype was found many times. The J gene is TRBJ2-5, the V gene TRBV18, with a weak D call TRBD1 (6 bases). Germline values: CDR1 KGHSH, CDR2 LQKENI. Trimming took 2 bases from V and 1 from J, leaving 11 bases between them. The CDR3 has 15 amino acids. The chain's CDR3 is CASSPIAGVQETQYF. CDR3 in DNA: TGTGCCAGCTCACCAATCGCAGGGGTCCAAGAGACCCAGTACTTC.

Details on this clonotype: At one end, the junction sequence differs from germline, possibly due to a read error. The chain uses TRBV27 and TRBJ1-1, with D unclear. The CDR3 spans 13 residues. Germline V gives CDR1 MNHEY, CDR2 SMNVEV (reference sequence). This CDR3 is CASSPIDSGEPFF. CDR3 nucleotides: TGTGCCAGCAGTCCCATCGATAGTGGTGAACCTTTCTTT.

Remarks on this clonotype: A much larger clone differs by one base, so this may be a read error. This sequence joins TRBV20-1 and TRBJ2-5; 7 nucleotides align to TRBD2. The CDR3 extends over 13 amino acids. V trimming: 4 bases; J trimming: 5 bases; junction bases outside the gene matches: 7. Germline values: CDR1 DFQATT, CDR2 SNEGSKA (reference sequence). The chain's CDR3 is CSATRGVHETQYF. The CDR3 coding sequence is TGCAGTGCTACTCGGGGGGTACATGAGACCCAGTACTTC.

This clonotype was observed a few times. Its ends do not fully match the called genes, so a read error is possible. This rearrangement joins TRBV14 to TRBJ2-1; the D is unclear. Germline V gene sequence: CDR1 SGHDN, CDR2 FVKESK. This CDR3 has 11 amino acids. As DNA, the CDR3 is TGTGCCAGCAGCCAAGATCTTCATCGAATCTTC. Its protein is CASSQDLHRIF.

In this sample, this clonotype turned up a few times. The chain joins TRBV6-6 to TRBJ1-1; 8 bases line up with TRBD1. J lost 7 bases, V lost 0 bases, and 19 bases had no gene match. The length of the CDR3 is 19 residues. CDR1 MNHNY and CDR2 SVGAGI come from the germline V gene (reference sequence). CDR3 sequence: CASSYSRVDRALYGVEAFF. CDR3 coding DNA: TGTGCCAGCAGTTACTCTCGCGTGGACAGGGCCCTCTATGGGGTTGAAGCTTTCTTT.

The table lists this clonotype with a few counts. The chain joins TRBV11-2 to TRBJ1-1; D unresolved. Germline V gives CDR1 SGHAT, CDR2 FQNNGV. Trimming cost V 8 bases and J 1 base, with 8 bases left between them. This CDR3 region has 12 residues. The CDR3, as DNA: TGTGCCAGCCCAGGTCCGAACACTGAAGCTTTCTTT. Encoded protein: CASPGPNTEAFF.

This clonotype was counted at least ten times. The rearrangement links TRBV7-9 to TRBJ1-4; D is unclear. CDR3 length: 15 amino acids. The germline gives CDR1 SEHNR, CDR2 FQNEAQ (reference sequence). V shed 2 bases and J shed 4 bases, with 11 bases lying between them. CDR3 sequence (DNA): TGTGCCAGCAGCTTAACAGAATCAGTTAATGAAAAACTGTTTTTT. Its protein product is CASSLTESVNEKLFF. The entire variable domain, with the rest obtained from reference TRBV7-9 and TRBJ1-4, is as follows: DTGVSQNPRHKITKRGQNVTFRCDPISEHNRLYWYRQTLGQGPEFLTYFQNEAQLEKSRLLSDRFSAERPKGSFSTLEIQRTEQGDSAMYLCASSLTESVNEKLFFGSGTQLSVL.

There are a few counts of this clonotype. V is TRBV20-1 and J is TRBJ2-2, with no clear D. The CDR3 loop spans 14 amino acids. Germline values: CDR1 DFQATT, CDR2 SNEGSKA (reference sequence). Deletions cut 6 bases from V and 1 base from J, with 12 bases between. The CDR3 coding sequence is TGCAGTGCGGTAAACAGATGGAACACCGGGGAGCTGTTTTTT. This gives the protein CSAVNRWNTGELFF.

This clonotype was counted between two and nine times. This chain joins TRBV12-3 or TRBV12-4 and TRBJ2-5; 7 bases line up with TRBD2. The CDR3 is made up of 15 amino acids. V lost 4 bases and J lost 5; bases outside the gene matches: 10. Here the CDR3 DNA reads TGTGCCAGCAGTTCCGCCTTAGCGGGTGGGGAGACCCAGTACTTC. Protein: CASSSALAGGETQYF.

This clonotype was counted a few times. The chain combines TRBV6-5 with TRBJ1-1; the D is unclear. V was cut by 0 bases and J by 1 base, with 9 bases left in between. The germline gives CDR1 MNHEY, CDR2 SVGAGI. The CDR3 spans 15 residues. CDR3 DNA: TGTGCCAGCAGTTACTCGAATTACAGGAACACTGAAGCTTTCTTT. It encodes CASSYSNYRNTEAFF.

V is TRBV7-9 and J is TRBJ2-1; tentative D call: TRBD2 (5 bases). Trimming removed 6 bases from V and 0 bases from J, with 12 bases in between. This CDR3 comprises 15 residues. From germline, CDR1 is SEHNR and CDR2 FQNEAQ (reference sequence). The CDR3, as DNA: TGTGCCAGCAGTCGTCCGGGGAGCTCCTACAATGAGCAGTTCTTC. This translates into CASSRPGSSYNEQFF.

The gene calls are TRBV4-3 and TRBJ2-1, with D perhaps matching TRBD2 (5 bases). The germline gives CDR1 LGHNA, CDR2 YSLEER. The CDR3 is 16 amino acids. The V and J ends lost 0 bases and 4 bases respectively, with 13 bases between them. The CDR3 is CASSQDNIGKYNEQFF. The DNA of the CDR3 is TGCGCCAGCAGCCAAGATAATATCGGGAAATACAATGAGCAGTTCTTC.

The chain combines TRBV7-9 with TRBJ2-3, with 9 bases fitting TRBD2. The germline CDR1 and CDR2 sequences are SEHNR and FQNEAQ (reference sequence). Trimming at V came to 7 bases and at J to 2 bases, leaving 10 bases not matched to a gene. CDR3 length: 16 amino acids. CDR3 bases: TGTGCCAGCACCCTTAAGACTAGCGGTTACACAGATACGCAGTATTTT. Amino acid sequence: CASTLKTSGYTDTQYF.

This clonotype has a count of ten or more. This chain joins TRBV6-2 or TRBV6-3 and TRBJ2-2, with unresolved D. Trimming removed 5 bases from V and 5 bases from J, with 9 bases in between. Germline V CDR1 and CDR2: MNHEY, SVGEGT. The CDR3 length is 13 residues. CDR3 nucleotides: TGTGCCAGCAGTCCCGGGCCAACCGGGGAGCTGTTTTTT. Encoded protein: CASSPGPTGELFF.

V usage is TRBV6-1 and J usage is TRBJ1-2; 8 bases match TRBD1. Germline trimming cut 10 bases from V and 4 bases from J; bases unmatched to any gene: 5. Germline-derived CDR1 and CDR2 are MNHNS and SASEGT. The CDR3 has 12 amino acids. The CDR3 is CAMQGAGYGYTF. DNA for the CDR3: TGTGCCATGCAGGGGGCAGGCTATGGCTACACCTTC.

This chain uses TRBV28 with TRBJ2-7, with D perhaps TRBD2 (5 bases). Trimming pared 7 bases from V and 4 bases from J, leaving 14 bases between. The CDR3 loop spans 13 amino acids. Germline CDR1 MDHEN, CDR2 SYDVKM. The CDR3 sequence is CASTRAPDYEQYF. The CDR3 DNA sequence: TGTGCCAGCACGAGGGCACCTGATTACGAGCAGTACTTC.

V and J are TRBV27 and TRBJ1-2, with D unclear. Trimming removed 4 bases from V and 4 bases from J, with 10 bases in between. Germline V gives CDR1 MNHEY, CDR2 SMNVEV (reference sequence). This CDR3 is built from 13 residues. The CDR3 reads CASSYGLGYGYTF. CDR3 DNA sequence: TGTGCCAGCAGTTACGGGCTCGGCTATGGCTACACCTTC.